These 3 T cell receptor beta chains came from one sample sequenced in a study of cytomegalovirus exposure and HLA in healthy donors. The PCR had 60 Vbeta and 13 Jbeta primers. TCRdb's table, derived via immunoSEQ multiplex PCR, lists solely in-frame clones and lacks some. The data show about 150,000 clones, approximately 78% seen once. The source material was PBMCs. Receptor source: a woman in her forties or fifties in good health and CMV-seropositive.

CDR3 region: CAISEPHKPGQSYEQYF. In DNA form, the CDR3 reads TGTGCCATCAGTGAGCCCCATAAGCCGGGACAGTCCTACGAGCAGTACTTC. V and J are TRBV10-3 and TRBJ2-7; TRBD1 matches 7 bases. Germline V gene sequence: CDR1 ENHRY, CDR2 SYGVKD. The CDR3 extends over 17 amino acids. The ends lost 2 bases at V and 1 base at J; junction bases unmatched: 11.

The genes are TRBV9 and TRBJ2-1; 9 bases agree with TRBD2. Germline CDR1 reads SGDLS; CDR2 reads YYNGEE. With V trimmed by 4 bases and J by 0 bases, 2 bases remained unmatched. This CDR3 is built from 15 residues. This chain's CDR3 is CASSQLAGSYNEQFF. DNA of the CDR3: TGTGCCAGCAGCCAACTAGCGGGCTCCTACAATGAGCAGTTCTTC.

Comments on this clone: One end of the junction varies from germline; a read error may be responsible. The J gene is TRBJ2-2, the V gene TRBV7-9; possible D gene TRBD1, 6 bases. This CDR3 comprises 16 residues. Germline CDR1 reads SEHNR; CDR2 reads FQNEAQ (reference sequence). The chain's CDR3 is CSSSAQGRGNTGELFF. The CDR3 DNA sequence: TGTTCCAGCAGCGCCCAAGGCAGGGGGAACACCGGGGAGCTGTTTTTT.